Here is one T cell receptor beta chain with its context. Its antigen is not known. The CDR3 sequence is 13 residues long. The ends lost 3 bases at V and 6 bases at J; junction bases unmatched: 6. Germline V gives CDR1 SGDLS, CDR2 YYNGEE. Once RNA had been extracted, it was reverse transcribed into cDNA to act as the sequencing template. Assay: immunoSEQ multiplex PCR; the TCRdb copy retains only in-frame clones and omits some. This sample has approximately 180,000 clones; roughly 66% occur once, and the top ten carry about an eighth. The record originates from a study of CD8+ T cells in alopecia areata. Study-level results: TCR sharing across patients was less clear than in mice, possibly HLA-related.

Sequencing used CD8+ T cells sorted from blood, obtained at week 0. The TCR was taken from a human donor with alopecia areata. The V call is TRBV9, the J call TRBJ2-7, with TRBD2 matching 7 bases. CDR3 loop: CASSEGGSSEQYF. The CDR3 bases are TGTGCCAGCAGCGAGGGAGGGTCTAGCGAGCAGTACTTC.